Listed below are T cell receptor beta chains from one sample, sequenced in a study of PD-1 blockade in classical Hodgkin lymphoma. This table comes from immunoSEQ multiplex PCR, and its TCRdb copy is limited to in-frame clones, with some not included. The table has 20,000 to 25,000 clones, around 74% seen once. The specimen was CD4+ T cells from blood, collected before the fourth cycle of nivolumab. The receptors were sampled from a human donor with classical Hodgkin lymphoma. CDR3s include the opening cysteine and the closing phenylalanine or tryptophan. The order of the fields is J gene, clone size, V gene, D gene, CDR3 protein, CDR3 DNA. The D gene is left open where the match is weak. Rows may omit the clone size; those that give it use once, few, many or a size class.

j_call: TRBJ1-6; clone_size: .; v_call: TRBV7-9; d_call: TRBD1; cdr3_aa: CASSPTSDRVPLHF; cdr3_nt: TGTGCCAGCAGCCCTACCTCCGACAGGGTACCCCTCCACTTT
j_call: TRBJ2-7; clone_size: .; v_call: TRBV19; d_call: TRBD1; cdr3_aa: CASSIGTGGYDEQYF; cdr3_nt: TGTGCCAGTAGTATAGGGACAGGGGGATACGACGAGCAGTACTTC
j_call: TRBJ1-5; clone_size: .; v_call: TRBV19; d_call: TRBD1; cdr3_aa: CASTIGTGARGQPQHF; cdr3_nt: TGTGCCAGTACTATAGGGACAGGGGCGAGGGGTCAGCCCCAGCATTTT
j_call: TRBJ1-2; clone_size: once; v_call: TRBV18; d_call: TRBD1; cdr3_aa: CASSPTGEVLGGYTF; cdr3_nt: TGTGCCAGCTCACCTACAGGGGAAGTGTTAGGTGGCTACACCTTC
j_call: TRBJ2-4; clone_size: .; v_call: TRBV7-9; d_call: .; cdr3_aa: CASTYSGNKLAKNIQYF; cdr3_nt: TGTGCCAGCACTTATTCAGGGAATAAACTAGCCAAAAACATTCAGTACTTC
j_call: TRBJ1-2; clone_size: .; v_call: TRBV4-3; d_call: .; cdr3_aa: CASSHPTLNYGYTF; cdr3_nt: TGCGCCAGCAGTCACCCCACACTAAACTATGGCTACACCTTC
j_call: TRBJ2-5; clone_size: .; v_call: TRBV19; d_call: .; cdr3_aa: CASTWALGETQYF; cdr3_nt: TGTGCCAGTACCTGGGCGTTAGGGGAGACCCAGTACTTC
j_call: TRBJ2-7; clone_size: .; v_call: TRBV28; d_call: .; cdr3_aa: CASSPGYEQYF; cdr3_nt: TGTGCCAGCAGTCCCGGGTACGAGCAGTACTTC
j_call: TRBJ2-3; clone_size: .; v_call: TRBV14; d_call: .; cdr3_aa: CASSHGDTQYF; cdr3_nt: TGTGCCAGCAGCCACGGAGATACGCAGTATTTT
j_call: TRBJ2-5; clone_size: .; v_call: TRBV9; d_call: .; cdr3_aa: CASSRDSSLGTQYF; cdr3_nt: TGTGCCAGCAGCCGGGACTCGTCTCTCGGGACCCAGTACTTC
j_call: TRBJ1-1; clone_size: .; v_call: TRBV6-6; d_call: TRBD1; cdr3_aa: CASRRTGDTEAFF; cdr3_nt: TGTGCCAGCAGAAGAACAGGGGACACTGAAGCTTTCTTT
j_call: TRBJ2-2; clone_size: once; v_call: TRBV9; d_call: TRBD1; cdr3_aa: CASSFGTGNTGELFF; cdr3_nt: TGTGCCAGCAGCTTTGGGACAGGGAACACCGGGGAGCTGTTTTTT
j_call: TRBJ1-4; clone_size: once; v_call: TRBV28; d_call: .; cdr3_aa: CASSLFRANEKLFF; cdr3_nt: TGTGCCAGCAGTTTATTCCGGGCTAATGAAAAACTGTTTTTT
j_call: TRBJ2-1; clone_size: once; v_call: TRBV19; d_call: TRBD1; cdr3_aa: CASSRGQGGDEQFF; cdr3_nt: TGTGCCAGTAGTAGAGGACAGGGGGGCGATGAGCAGTTCTTC
j_call: TRBJ1-6; clone_size: .; v_call: TRBV18; d_call: TRBD1; cdr3_aa: CASSEHAGGPALHF; cdr3_nt: TGTGCCAGCTCCGAACATGCAGGGGGCCCGGCCCTCCACTTT
j_call: TRBJ2-4; clone_size: .; v_call: TRBV5-6; d_call: TRBD1; cdr3_aa: CASSLGDRNVYIQYF; cdr3_nt: TGTGCCAGCAGCTTAGGGGACAGGAATGTTTACATTCAGTACTTC
j_call: TRBJ2-7; clone_size: few; v_call: TRBV7-9; d_call: TRBD1; cdr3_aa: CASSPGAWDSSYEQYF; cdr3_nt: TGTGCCAGCAGCCCAGGGGCTTGGGACAGTTCCTACGAGCAGTACTTC
j_call: TRBJ2-1; clone_size: .; v_call: TRBV4-1; d_call: .; cdr3_aa: CASSQEGWVYNEQFF; cdr3_nt: TGCGCCAGCAGCCAAGAGGGATGGGTGTACAATGAGCAGTTCTTC
j_call: TRBJ2-1; clone_size: .; v_call: TRBV27; d_call: .; cdr3_aa: CASSHYNEQFF; cdr3_nt: TGTGCCAGCAGTCACTACAATGAGCAGTTCTTC
j_call: TRBJ2-5; clone_size: .; v_call: TRBV5-8; d_call: .; cdr3_aa: CASSFRGFYEGGFQETQYF; cdr3_nt: TGTGCCAGCAGCTTTAGAGGTTTTTACGAGGGTGGCTTCCAAGAGACCCAGTACTTC
j_call: TRBJ2-7; clone_size: .; v_call: TRBV11-2; d_call: .; cdr3_aa: CASSSKTVQYF; cdr3_nt: TGTGCCAGCAGCTCAAAGACAGTCCAGTACTTC
j_call: TRBJ2-2; clone_size: .; v_call: TRBV6-5; d_call: .; cdr3_aa: CASRSSESTGELFF; cdr3_nt: TGTGCCAGCAGATCCTCAGAGAGCACCGGGGAGCTGTTTTTT
j_call: TRBJ1-5; clone_size: .; v_call: TRBV21-1; d_call: .; cdr3_aa: CASSINDRAGNQPQHF; cdr3_nt: TGTGCCAGCAGCATCAACGACAGGGCTGGCAATCAGCCCCAGCATTTT
j_call: TRBJ2-1; clone_size: .; v_call: TRBV7-2; d_call: .; cdr3_aa: CASSLAYGAWNEQFF; cdr3_nt: TGTGCCAGCAGCTTAGCGTATGGGGCCTGGAATGAGCAGTTCTTC
j_call: TRBJ2-2; clone_size: .; v_call: TRBV7-2; d_call: .; cdr3_aa: CASSFRTVNTGELFF; cdr3_nt: TGTGCCAGCAGCTTCAGGACGGTGAACACCGGGGAGCTGTTTTTT
j_call: TRBJ2-2; clone_size: .; v_call: TRBV27; d_call: TRBD1; cdr3_aa: CASSLDRVDTGELFF; cdr3_nt: TGTGCCAGCAGTTTAGACAGGGTTGACACCGGGGAGCTGTTTTTT
j_call: TRBJ1-3; clone_size: .; v_call: TRBV18; d_call: TRBD1; cdr3_aa: CASSPPGQLFHSGNTIYF; cdr3_nt: TGTGCCAGCTCACCCCCGGGACAGCTATTTCACTCTGGAAACACCATATATTTT
j_call: TRBJ2-3; clone_size: .; v_call: TRBV5-6; d_call: TRBD1; cdr3_aa: CASSFGQGILVSTDTQYF; cdr3_nt: TGTGCCAGCAGCTTCGGACAGGGGATCCTAGTTAGCACAGATACGCAGTATTTT
j_call: TRBJ2-7; clone_size: .; v_call: TRBV25-1; d_call: .; cdr3_aa: CASSESSRRGRGTYEQYF; cdr3_nt: TGTGCCAGCAGTGAATCTTCGAGGAGGGGGCGTGGGACCTACGAGCAGTACTTC
j_call: TRBJ2-6; clone_size: .; v_call: TRBV6-6; d_call: .; cdr3_aa: CASTLPGANVLTF; cdr3_nt: TGTGCCAGCACCCTTCCTGGGGCCAACGTCCTGACTTTC
j_call: TRBJ2-5; clone_size: .; v_call: TRBV10-3; d_call: .; cdr3_aa: CAISESNSGVRQFQETQYF; cdr3_nt: TGTGCCATCAGTGAGTCGAATTCGGGGGTTCGCCAATTTCAAGAGACCCAGTACTTC
j_call: TRBJ2-3; clone_size: .; v_call: TRBV7-2; d_call: .; cdr3_aa: CASSLVGGRDTQYF; cdr3_nt: TGTGCCAGCAGCTTAGTTGGCGGACGGGATACGCAGTATTTT
j_call: TRBJ1-4; clone_size: .; v_call: TRBV28; d_call: .; cdr3_aa: CASSLWLGQGEKLFF; cdr3_nt: TGTGCCAGCAGTTTATGGTTGGGTCAGGGGGAAAAACTGTTTTTT
j_call: TRBJ1-5; clone_size: few; v_call: TRBV30; d_call: .; cdr3_aa: CAWSGGASNQPQHF; cdr3_nt: TGTGCCTGGAGTGGAGGGGCGAGCAATCAGCCCCAGCATTTT
j_call: TRBJ2-2; clone_size: .; v_call: TRBV6-6; d_call: .; cdr3_aa: CASSYRSGGETGELFF; cdr3_nt: TGTGCCAGCAGTTATAGGTCCGGGGGCGAAACCGGGGAGCTGTTTTTT
j_call: TRBJ2-2; clone_size: .; v_call: TRBV5-5; d_call: TRBD2; cdr3_aa: CASSLEVGGAGGELFF; cdr3_nt: TGTGCCAGCAGCTTGGAGGTCGGGGGGGCCGGCGGGGAGCTGTTTTTT
j_call: TRBJ2-1; clone_size: .; v_call: TRBV5-4; d_call: .; cdr3_aa: CASSLDNSGRDSSSFF; cdr3_nt: TGTGCCAGCAGCTTGGATAATAGCGGCCGGGACTCCTCTTCGTTCTTC
j_call: TRBJ2-6; clone_size: .; v_call: TRBV6-5; d_call: .; cdr3_aa: CATTGWANVLTF; cdr3_nt: TGTGCCACCACGGGGTGGGCCAACGTCCTGACTTTC
j_call: TRBJ2-7; clone_size: .; v_call: TRBV7-8; d_call: TRBD2; cdr3_aa: CASSLASSGTSGKRKYF; cdr3_nt: TGTGCCAGCAGCTTAGCCTCTTCCGGGACTAGCGGAAAGAGGAAGTACTTC
j_call: TRBJ2-5; clone_size: few; v_call: TRBV10-2; d_call: .; cdr3_aa: CASSEKAETQYF; cdr3_nt: TGCGCCAGCAGTGAAAAGGCGGAGACCCAGTACTTC
j_call: TRBJ2-7; clone_size: .; v_call: TRBV11-2; d_call: .; cdr3_aa: CASSPIRISYEQYF; cdr3_nt: TGTGCCAGCAGCCCGATACGGATATCCTACGAGCAGTACTTC
j_call: TRBJ2-2; clone_size: .; v_call: TRBV5-1; d_call: TRBD1; cdr3_aa: CASRGGPNTGELFF; cdr3_nt: TGCGCCAGCAGAGGGGGCCCGAACACCGGGGAGCTGTTTTTT
j_call: TRBJ2-2; clone_size: .; v_call: TRBV4-2; d_call: .; cdr3_aa: CASSQSRGTGELFF; cdr3_nt: TGTGCCAGCAGCCAAAGTAGGGGGACCGGGGAGCTGTTTTTT
j_call: TRBJ2-2; clone_size: few; v_call: TRBV15; d_call: .; cdr3_aa: CATSSRLDPSAGELFF; cdr3_nt: TGTGCCACCAGCAGCAGATTGGATCCGTCCGCCGGGGAGCTGTTTTTT
j_call: TRBJ2-5; clone_size: .; v_call: TRBV7-2; d_call: TRBD2; cdr3_aa: CASSPPRSSGRETQYF; cdr3_nt: TGTGCCAGCAGCCCACCCCGGAGTAGCGGGAGAGAGACCCAGTACTTC
j_call: TRBJ1-5; clone_size: .; v_call: TRBV4-2; d_call: .; cdr3_aa: CASSRNAGGTNQPQHF; cdr3_nt: TGTGCCAGCAGCCGGAATGCGGGGGGTACCAATCAGCCCCAGCATTTT
j_call: TRBJ1-5; clone_size: .; v_call: TRBV19; d_call: .; cdr3_aa: CASSLQGGPQPQHF; cdr3_nt: TGTGCCAGTAGTTTACAGGGAGGACCTCAGCCCCAGCATTTT
j_call: TRBJ2-1; clone_size: .; v_call: TRBV14; d_call: TRBD2; cdr3_aa: CASSRSASGGAGQFF; cdr3_nt: TGTGCCAGCAGCCGATCGGCTAGCGGGGGGGCGGGGCAGTTCTTC
j_call: TRBJ2-3; clone_size: .; v_call: TRBV4-3; d_call: .; cdr3_aa: CASSQESHITSTDTQYF; cdr3_nt: TGCGCCAGCAGCCAAGAAAGCCACATCACTAGCACAGATACGCAGTATTTT
j_call: TRBJ1-5; clone_size: .; v_call: TRBV5-4; d_call: .; cdr3_aa: CASSLWGVTNQPQHF; cdr3_nt: TGTGCCAGCAGCTTGTGGGGGGTTACCAATCAGCCCCAGCATTTT
j_call: TRBJ2-4; clone_size: .; v_call: TRBV4-2; d_call: TRBD2; cdr3_aa: CASSQEGRGAKNIQYF; cdr3_nt: TGTGCCAGCAGCCAAGAGGGGCGGGGGGCCAAAAACATTCAGTACTTC
j_call: TRBJ1-4; clone_size: .; v_call: TRBV2; d_call: .; cdr3_aa: CASSPGVKYNEKLFF; cdr3_nt: TGTGCCAGCAGTCCCGGGGTCAAATATAATGAAAAACTGTTTTTT